This TCR beta chain was identified during a study of CD4 T cells in relation to SARS-CoV-2 and coronaviruses. Study-wide results and limits: Culture-expanded clones reflect memory recall rather than primary priming during culture.

Worth noting for this clone: As yet, its antigen is unknown.

The unexposed donors gave CD4+ T cells in about 2011-2019, prior to COVID-19. Sequenced by immunoSEQ multiplex PCR; TCRdb stores in-frame clones only, minus some. Of roughly 60,000 clones listed, less than 95% were seen once; the top ten hold 0.12% to 0.15%. The receptor was isolated from a human donor in good health. The sequenced material came from naive CD4+ T cells from PBMCs. Subset indicated: naive CD4+ T cells isolated by negative enrichment.

CDR3 loop: CASSPVLVSPGQNYGYTF. CDR3 bases: TGTGCCAGCTCACCGGTCCTAGTTTCTCCTGGGCAAAACTATGGCTACACCTTC. V is TRBV18 and J is TRBJ1-2, with unresolved D. The CDR3 is 18 residues long. Per the germline V gene, CDR1 is KGHSH and CDR2 is LQKENI. The ends were cut back, 3 bases at V and 2 bases at J, with 22 bases in the middle. Full variable domain (outside the CDR3, taken from reference TRBV18 and TRBJ1-2): NAGVMQNPRHLVRRRGQEARLRCSPMKGHSHVYWYRQLPEEGLKFMVYLQKENIIDESGMPKERFSAEFPKEGPSILRIQQVVRGDSAAYFCASSPVLVSPGQNYGYTFGSGTRLTVV.